Detailed here is one TCR beta chain. Its recognized antigen is unknown. It has no much larger one-base neighbor in the sample; base qualities were not kept. The data belong to a study of sequential checkpoint blockade in melanoma (dated by TCRdb to about 2019). In terms of the full investigation: Patients were randomized 1:1 to first-line nivolumab followed by ipilimumab (arm A) or ipilimumab followed by nivolumab (arm B). Maintenance nivolumab came after both trial sequences. On the study overall, not on this receptor specifically: Larger, independent patient cohorts are needed to validate the response-prediction model that combines TCR metrics and mutation burden.

This specimen's treatment or condition label, per the study, means: randomized to nivolumab then ipilimumab (arm A) or the reverse (arm B). No trial patient had received prior DNA-damaging chemotherapy. Live CD3+CD8+ cells negative for CD19 and CD56 were sorted from thawed PBMCs on a FACS Aria II flow cytometer. Samples were obtained from patients with melanoma enrolled in CheckMate 064, a randomized, open-label phase II trial of sequential checkpoint blockade. Peripheral blood mononuclear cells were collected by leukapheresis, purified with Ficoll-Paque, and frozen in human serum with approximately 10% DMSO. Purity of sorted blood CD3+CD8+ cells was verified at >95% immediately after sorting, followed by DNA extraction. The V end gives up 5 bases and the J end 1 base, leaving 9 bases in the junction not matched to a gene. The germline V gene supplies CDR1 MDHEN and CDR2 SYDVKM. The CDR3 runs 17 amino acids, cysteine and phenylalanine included. Just CDR3 DNA is preserved here, 51 bases in frame from base 1.

The immunoSEQ Assay was used to immunosequence TCRbeta CDR3 regions from genomic DNA. Prior to high-throughput sequencing, genomic DNA was amplified by bias-controlled multiplex PCR. Per the original workflow: To quantify the absolute abundance of each unique TCRbeta CDR3 region, the sequences were collapsed and filtered. Clonality, defined as 1 minus Pielou's evenness, was calculated using only productive rearrangements. A previously published method was used to identify clones with significantly greater frequencies in on-treatment samples than in baseline samples. Held by TCRdb, this immuneACCESS table contains in-frame sequences only and omits some clones. Under half of the omission traces to an unresolved V gene where checked; the cause of the rest is unknown. D and trimming were read from the DNA, whereas the V and J calls and clone size are those reported in that table. This sample lists about 12,000 clones; over 65% were detected once. Of the sample, 6.5% to 9% falls within the top ten clones.

The sample here was CD8+ T cells sorted from blood (inferred from file names), taken from a patient given nivolumab and ipilimumab in sequence. This receptor was obtained from a human donor with melanoma. The sequence links TRBV28 to TRBJ1-1; TRBD1 matches 11 bases in the middle. The CDR3 protein sequence reads: CASSKPGQGAWNTEAFF. The DNA is TGTGCCAGCAGTAAACCCGGACAGGGGGCTTGGAACACTGAAGCTTTCTTT. Where the CDR3 stops, the reference TRBV28 and TRBJ1-1 genes take over; the full variable domain is DVKVTQSSRYLVKRTGEKVFLECVQDMDHENMFWYRQDPGLGLRLIYFSYDVKMKEKGDIPEGYSVSREKKERFSLILESASTNQTSMYLCASSKPGQGAWNTEAFFGQGTRLTVV.